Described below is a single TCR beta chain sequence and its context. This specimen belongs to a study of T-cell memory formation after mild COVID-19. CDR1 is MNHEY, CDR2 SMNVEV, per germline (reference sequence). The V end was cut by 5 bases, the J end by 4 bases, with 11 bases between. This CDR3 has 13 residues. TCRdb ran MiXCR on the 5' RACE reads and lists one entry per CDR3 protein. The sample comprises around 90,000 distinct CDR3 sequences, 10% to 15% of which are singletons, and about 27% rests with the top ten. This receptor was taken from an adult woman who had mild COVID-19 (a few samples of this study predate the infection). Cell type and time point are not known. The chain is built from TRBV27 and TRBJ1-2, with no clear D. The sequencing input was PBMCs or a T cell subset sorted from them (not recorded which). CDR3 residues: CASSPSGVYGYTF. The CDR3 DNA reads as TGTGCCAGCAGTCCCTCCGGGGTCTATGGCTACACCTTC.